These T cell receptor beta chains were read from a single sample in a study of cytomegalovirus exposure and HLA in healthy donors. The repertoire was sequenced with immunoSEQ multiplex PCR; TCRdb's copy has only in-frame clones and lacks some. This repertoire includes roughly 100,000 clones. The specimen sequenced was PBMCs. Receptors originate from a middle-aged man in good health and CMV-seronegative. The CDR3 runs from the conserved cysteine through the conserved F or W. A D gene is named only where the DNA matches it firmly.

d_call: .
v_call: TRBV5-5
j_call: TRBJ1-5
cdr3_nt: TGTGCCAGCAGCTTTAGCCCCCGCTCAAATCAGCCCCAGCATTTT
cdr3_aa: CASSFSPRSNQPQHF

d_call: .
v_call: TRBV6-1
j_call: TRBJ1-5
cdr3_nt: TGTGCCGGTTCACCCTCTTTATCGAGTCAGCCCCAGCATTTT
cdr3_aa: CAGSPSLSSQPQHF

d_call: TRBD2
v_call: TRBV10-3
j_call: TRBJ2-3
cdr3_nt: TGTGCCATCAGTGACCTGGCCACTAGCGGGTGGAGGGCCTTTGGTACGCAGTATTTT
cdr3_aa: CAISDLATSGWRAFGTQYF

d_call: .
v_call: TRBV18
j_call: TRBJ1-1
cdr3_nt: TGTGCCAGCTCACCTTCCCGGGACACTGAAGCTTTCTTT
cdr3_aa: CASSPSRDTEAFF

d_call: .
v_call: TRBV23-1
j_call: TRBJ1-1
cdr3_nt: TGCGCCAGCAGTCAAATGATGCGGGACCAGGGCAGGACGGGGTCCTGGGCGACTGAAGCTTTCTTT
cdr3_aa: CASSQMMRDQGRTGSWATEAFF

d_call: .
v_call: TRBV2
j_call: TRBJ1-2
cdr3_nt: TGTGCCAGCAGTGAAGCGCCTACCTATGGCTACACCTTC
cdr3_aa: CASSEAPTYGYTF

d_call: .
v_call: TRBV28
j_call: TRBJ2-1
cdr3_nt: TGTGCCAGCAGTTTATACAGGGTGGGCAATGAGCAGTTCTTC
cdr3_aa: CASSLYRVGNEQFF

d_call: TRBD2
v_call: TRBV9
j_call: TRBJ2-3
cdr3_nt: TGTGCCAGCAGCGTACAAGCGGGAGGGTTGGCAGATACGCAGTATTTT
cdr3_aa: CASSVQAGGLADTQYF

d_call: TRBD1
v_call: TRBV9
j_call: TRBJ2-7
cdr3_nt: TGTGCCAGCAGCGCCAGCCCGACAGGGGGCTACGAGCAGTACTTC
cdr3_aa: CASSASPTGGYEQYF

d_call: TRBD2
v_call: TRBV29-1
j_call: TRBJ2-7
cdr3_nt: TGCAGAGAGCGGGGGAGGAGCGAGCAGTACTTC
cdr3_aa: CRERGRSEQYF

d_call: .
v_call: TRBV11-3
j_call: TRBJ1-1
cdr3_nt: TGTGCCAGCAGCTTAAGGAGGGCGGCTTTGAACACTGAAGCTTTCTTT
cdr3_aa: CASSLRRAALNTEAFF

d_call: TRBD1
v_call: TRBV11-3
j_call: TRBJ2-1
cdr3_nt: TGTGCCAGCAGCCGGACAGGGATCAATGAGCAGTTCTTC
cdr3_aa: CASSRTGINEQFF